The source of this T cell receptor beta chain is a study of cytomegalovirus exposure and HLA in healthy donors. Data came from immunoSEQ multiplex PCR; TCRdb stores just in-frame clones and leaves some out. This sample has roughly 150,000 clones, with about 88% found just once. V dropped 2 bases and J dropped 5 bases, with 8 bases sitting between them. The CDR3 loop spans 13 amino acids. Germline-derived CDR1 and CDR2 are SGHNT and YYREEE (reference sequence). V usage is TRBV5-4 and J usage is TRBJ2-1; a weak D match, TRBD1 (6 bases). Sequenced input: PBMCs. The sequence derives from a man aged 18 to 35 in good health and CMV-seropositive. CDR3 DNA: TGTGCCAGCAGCTTCAGGGGAAACAATGAGCAGTTCTTC. Residues: CASSFRGNNEQFF.